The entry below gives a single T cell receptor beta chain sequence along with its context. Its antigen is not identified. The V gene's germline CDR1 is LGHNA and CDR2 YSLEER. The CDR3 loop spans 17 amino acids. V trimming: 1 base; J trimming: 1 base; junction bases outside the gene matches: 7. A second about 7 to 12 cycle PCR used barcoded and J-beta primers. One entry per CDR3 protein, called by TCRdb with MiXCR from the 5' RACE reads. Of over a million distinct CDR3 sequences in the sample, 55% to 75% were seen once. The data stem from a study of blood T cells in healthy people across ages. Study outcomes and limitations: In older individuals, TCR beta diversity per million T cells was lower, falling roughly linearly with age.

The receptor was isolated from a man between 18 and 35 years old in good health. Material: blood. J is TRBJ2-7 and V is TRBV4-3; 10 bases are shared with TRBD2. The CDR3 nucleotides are TGCGCCAGCAGCCAAGCATCGGCTAGCGGGGGATCCTACGAGCAGTACTTC. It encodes CASSQASASGGSYEQYF.